The rows below give T cell receptor beta chains drawn from one sample of a study of cytomegalovirus exposure and HLA in healthy donors. TCRdb's table, derived via immunoSEQ multiplex PCR, lists solely in-frame clones and lacks some. The table lists over 200,000 clones, approximately 78% of them singletons, with 3% to 4% in the top ten. Sequencing was carried out using PBMCs. The source is a male donor in good health and CMV-seronegative. CDR3s include the opening cysteine and the closing phenylalanine or tryptophan. Fields, in order: CDR3 length, J gene, V gene, D gene, CDR3 protein. The D gene is left open where the match is weak.

16 TRBJ2-7 TRBV7-8 TRBD2 CASSLGLLAGDYEQYF
14 TRBJ1-4 TRBV5-1 . CASSLERSNEKLFF
16 TRBJ2-3 TRBV28 TRBD2 CASSSLASGSTDTQYF
14 TRBJ2-5 TRBV18 . CASSPASVQETQYF
15 TRBJ2-7 TRBV6-1 TRBD1 CATTPGTGGAYEQYF
15 TRBJ1-1 TRBV6-1 TRBD1 CASGKIGTGGRQAFF
15 TRBJ2-1 TRBV9 . CASSPLGGSYNEQFF
14 TRBJ1-2 TRBV6-6 TRBD1 CASSRGQTNYGYTF
14 TRBJ2-1 TRBV5-1 . CASSLVGRDNEQFF
14 TRBJ2-3 TRBV29-1 . CSVERGARTDTQYF
15 TRBJ2-1 TRBV25-1 TRBD2 CASSDYSGRSDEQFF
15 TRBJ2-1 TRBV7-3 TRBD2 CASSILAGGYNEQFF
13 TRBJ2-7 TRBV28 . CASSSTGLGEQYF
14 TRBJ1-1 TRBV18 . CASSPGQKRTEAFF
12 TRBJ1-2 TRBV7-2 . CASSLAGVGYTF
14 TRBJ2-1 TRBV10-3 TRBD2 CAINSGTSAREQFF
16 TRBJ2-3 TRBV4-1 TRBD2 CASRSPGLAGLDTQYF
14 TRBJ2-7 TRBV29-1 TRBD2 CSVDDGSGTGEQYF
13 TRBJ1-2 TRBV19 TRBD1 CASSPRDRAGYTF
17 TRBJ2-5 TRBV4-2 . CASSQDHQGGPRETQYF
14 TRBJ2-2 TRBV19 . CASSIGQGSGELFF
13 TRBJ1-1 TRBV6-5 TRBD1 CASSLQGPTEAFF
14 TRBJ1-5 TRBV6-1 TRBD1 CASSGGQGHQPQHF
16 TRBJ2-3 TRBV10-3 . CAISELGHVITDTQYF
15 TRBJ1-2 TRBV5-6 . CASSFLGVGGYGYTF
14 TRBJ1-5 TRBV30 . CAGGAGLGNQPQHF
16 TRBJ2-1 TRBV19 . CASSIDRDVGGDEQFF
12 TRBJ2-7 TRBV25-1 . CASSETFYEQYF
12 TRBJ2-7 TRBV28 . CASSFSGYEQYF
14 TRBJ2-1 TRBV5-8 . CASSLVMRDNEQFF
15 TRBJ2-2 TRBV18 TRBD2 CASSPGTSGTGELFF
12 TRBJ2-7 TRBV7-9 . CSSSSLGSEQYF
16 TRBJ2-1 TRBV6-1 TRBD2 CASSERLAGGPYEQFF
15 TRBJ1-1 TRBV5-1 . CASSLVRGGGTEAFF
14 TRBJ1-2 TRBV27 . CASSLSGAPSGYTF
15 TRBJ1-1 TRBV28 . CASRPALGEATEAFF
17 TRBJ1-3 TRBV5-4 . CASSLATGMNSGNTIYF
14 TRBJ2-1 TRBV9 . CASSVDEGLGEQFF
18 TRBJ2-6 TRBV11-2 . CASSSPGGTVSGANVLTF
18 TRBJ2-3 TRBV7-2 TRBD1 CASSLAGPRTGVSDTQYF
14 . TRBV11-3 . CASSLGSGGYEQYF
15 TRBJ2-3 TRBV7-2 TRBD1 CASSLGTGSTDTQYF
14 TRBJ1-1 TRBV2 . CASSAGRESTEAFF
15 TRBJ1-1 TRBV19 . CASSQIQGKRTEAFF
12 TRBJ2-1 TRBV14 . CASSQDLGRGFF